These T cell receptor beta chains were read from a single sample in a study of T cell responses to AZD1222 COVID-19 vaccine. Libraries were prepared by immunoSEQ multiplex PCR; TCRdb keeps only in-frame clonotypes and omits some of them. The table records 80,000 to 95,000 clones, 70% to 85% of them present only once. Sequencing was performed on peripheral blood, taken on day 0 of AZD1222 vaccination. The receptors derive from an adult in good health. The CDR3 runs from the conserved cysteine through the conserved F or W. Each record gives: V gene, J gene, CDR3 protein.

V: TRBV24-1; J: TRBJ1-1; CDR3: CATSDSRGGNTEAFF
V: TRBV4-3; J: TRBJ2-3; CDR3: CASSQEIAVTDTQYF
V: TRBV6-2/TRBV6-3; J: TRBJ1-2; CDR3: CASSYSIGSYTF
V: TRBV3-1/TRBV3-2; J: TRBJ2-2; CDR3: CASSHDTGELFF
V: TRBV28; J: TRBJ2-3; CDR3: CASSGGGTDTQYF
V: TRBV5-4; J: TRBJ2-1; CDR3: CASSRSGGSYNEQFF
V: TRBV6-5; J: TRBJ2-5; CDR3: CASSSTYGETQYF
V: TRBV5-5; J: TRBJ1-5; CDR3: CASSLALAATNQPQHF
V: TRBV7-2; J: TRBJ2-7; CDR3: CASSLRGLAGVGEQYF
V: TRBV30; J: TRBJ1-4; CDR3: CAWSVRVSNEKLFF
V: TRBV15; J: TRBJ2-7; CDR3: CATSPRPTPSYEQYF
V: TRBV19; J: TRBJ1-2; CDR3: CASSRLGEANYGYTF
V: TRBV5-1; J: TRBJ2-3; CDR3: CASSLIGSGSDTQYF
V: TRBV5-1; J: TRBJ1-1; CDR3: CASSLTGGGNTEAFF
V: TRBV19; J: TRBJ2-7; CDR3: CASSAQVRRTTSYEQYF
V: TRBV27; J: TRBJ1-1; CDR3: CASSRQGTGARAFF
V: TRBV6-6; J: TRBJ1-5; CDR3: CASSYANQPQHF
V: TRBV29-1; J: TRBJ2-1; CDR3: CSVSNLGGNEQFF
V: TRBV29-1; J: TRBJ2-1; CDR3: CSERGSSYNEQFF
V: TRBV3-1/TRBV3-2; J: TRBJ2-1; CDR3: CASSSKGTRSYNEQFF
V: TRBV19; J: TRBJ2-1; CDR3: CASSMGLPANEQFF
V: TRBV6-5; J: TRBJ2-5; CDR3: CASNHGQVFQYF
V: TRBV9; J: TRBJ2-3; CDR3: CASSVAQGTDTQYF
V: TRBV30; J: TRBJ1-4; CDR3: CACVGQGNEKLFF
V: TRBV3-1/TRBV3-2; J: TRBJ2-1; CDR3: CASSQPVTGRDFNEQFF
V: TRBV6-5; J: TRBJ1-3; CDR3: CASSFGYSGNTIYF
V: TRBV12-3/TRBV12-4; J: TRBJ2-2; CDR3: CASTLLNTGELFF
V: TRBV9; J: TRBJ1-4; CDR3: CASSASTGLPEKLFF
V: TRBV20-1; J: TRBJ2-7; CDR3: CSASLSYEQYF
V: TRBV7-2; J: TRBJ2-7; CDR3: CASGHRGRGYTGQQYF
V: TRBV11-2; J: TRBJ1-2; CDR3: CASRTSGTKGYTF
V: TRBV7-2; J: TRBJ1-4; CDR3: CASSRDRGEKLFF
V: TRBV10-1; J: TRBJ2-3; CDR3: CASSEYRYTDTQYF
V: TRBV11-2; J: TRBJ2-1; CDR3: CASSLDWTDFSSYNEQFF
V: TRBV5-4; J: TRBJ2-7; CDR3: CASSGTPSGRYTVEQYF
V: TRBV6-1; J: TRBJ1-5; CDR3: CASSEGQGGNQPQHF
V: TRBV5-4; J: TRBJ1-2; CDR3: CASSLGTGSYGYTF